The present T cell receptor (beta chain) was sequenced within a study of T-cell reconstitution after alpha-beta-depleted transplantation in children listed by TCRdb under 2016. As for the study more broadly: T-cell immune reconstitution after TCRalphabeta/CD19-depleted allogeneic hematopoietic cell transplantation in children was quantitatively tracked in the study by means of TCR repertoire profiling. What the research found in general, with its limitations: About two months after transplant, the apparently early recovery of alphabetaT-cell counts reportedly depended on just several hundred clones that had expanded rapidly and came from non-depleted graft cells. The frequencies of hyperexpanded clones fell over the following months, and after one year, T-cell counts and TCRbeta diversity were mostly attributed to newly produced T cells. In some patients, the high TCRbeta diversity seen at day 60 was put down to recipient T cells and intrathymic progenitors that had survived conditioning.

Preparation of the library involved PCR. The instrument was an Illumina HiSeq 2500. TCR libraries were prepared with molecular barcoding, using unique molecular identifiers to normalize TCRbeta repertoire quantification. TCRdb trimmed public reads at Q25 via fastp, called clones via MiXCR and kept in-frame beta chains. Rows are unified per CDR3 protein, each entry keeping the most common DNA and genes. The sample table lists almost 500,000 distinct CDR3 sequences, about 10% of them with a count of one. Just over 2% of the sample belongs to the ten largest clones. Concerning this clonotype: No cognate antigen has been identified for it. This may be a read error: a much more frequent sequence differs by one nucleotide.

This specimen's treatment or condition label, per the study, means: allogeneic hematopoietic cell transplantation with graft depleted of TCRalphabeta T cells and CD19 B cells. The children who served as transplant recipients had been given grafts of TCRalphabeta/CD19-depleted allogeneic hematopoietic cells. The source of this sequence is a child aged 2-9 years with inherited bone marrow failure, due to receive a stem cell transplant. Specimen: PBMCs, collected before TCRalphabeta/CD19-depleted stem cell transplant.

The DNA sequence is as follows: TGTGCCATCAGTGAGAGCGTCACATGGAATACCTACGAGCAGTACTTC. It is translated as CAISESVTWNTYEQYF. Recombination connected TRBV10-3 to TRBJ2-7; a confident D gene designation cannot be given. The germline V gene provides CDR1 ENHRY and CDR2 SYGVKD. From the cysteine through the phenylalanine, the CDR3 covers 16 amino acids. The sequence is cut down to CDR3 DNA, 48 bases in frame from base 1. V and J lose 2 bases and 2 bases, and a span of 16 bases separates them.